This TCR beta chain was captured in a study of breast tumors, draining lymph nodes, adjacent tissues. Study-wide results and caveats: Compared with basal-like, luminal-like tumors shared significantly more repertoire with nontumor tissue. Compared with lymph nodes, tumors were less diverse; compared with nontumor tissue, more. The lymph node origin of tumor T cells was framed as consistent with a hypothesis, not demonstrated.

Axillary draining lymph nodes of breast cancer patients supplied the node samples. MiXCR was run by TCRdb on the multiplex PCR reads, yielding one entry per CDR3 protein. The sample contains about 230,000 distinct CDR3 sequences, 32% of which appear only once. Losses at the gene ends were 5 bases for V and 2 bases for J; bases not matched to a gene: 4. CDR3 length equals 15 residues. Germline assignment: CDR1 MNHNY and CDR2 SVGAGI (reference sequence). This clonotype was seen at least ten times. Antigen unknown. The sequencing sample was made of axillary lymph node tissue. The receptor's source is a female donor with breast cancer. Some clones in this sample may be carry-over from other donors' samples. This chain joins TRBV6-6 and TRBJ1-3, with 9 bases aligning to TRBD1. Here the CDR3 reads CASSDRDRAGNTIYF. The CDR3 DNA reads TGTGCCAGCAGTGACCGGGACAGGGCTGGAAACACCATATATTTT.